Following are 27 T cell receptor beta chains from one sample sequenced in a study of post-analysis software for immune sequencing data. General study results and limits: With TRBV5-6, TRBV5-1 and TRBV20-1 included, roughly five TRBV segments were more frequent in patients than in controls.

Unique molecular identifiers were built into the TCR beta cDNA libraries. Each CDR3 protein gets one entry after TCRdb re-called the PCR reads with MiXCR. The table includes about 460,000 distinct CDR3 sequences, around 40% detected once. What these receptors recognize is not known. Material for sequencing was blood. These receptors were collected from a girl aged 5 to 17 with multiple sclerosis.

This clonotype was counted a few times. This chain uses TRBV20-1 with TRBJ1-4; weak D call: TRBD1 (5 bases). Trimming took off 4 bases at V and 7 bases at J, with 16 bases between the two ends. Germline V lookup: CDR1 DFQATT, CDR2 SNEGSKA (reference sequence). The CDR3 runs to 14 residues. The CDR3 DNA is TGCAGTGCTACCCCCGGGACCCTAAGTGAAAAACTGTTTTTT. Its protein product is CSATPGTLSEKLFF.

This clonotype was observed at least ten times. V and J are TRBV4-1 and TRBJ2-7; D unclear. The length of the CDR3 is 12 residues. Germline V gene lookup returns CDR1 MGHRA and CDR2 YSYEKL. Deletions cut 2 bases from V and 0 bases from J, with 2 bases between. The CDR3, as DNA: TGCGCCAGCAGCCAACCCTCCTACGAGCAGTACTTC. As protein: CASSQPSYEQYF.

About this clonotype itself: An end of the junction differs from the germline gene, which may be a read error. The V call is TRBV6-2 or TRBV6-3, the J call TRBJ1-1; D gene ambiguous. The CDR3 length is 13 residues. Germline V gene sequence: CDR1 MNHEY, CDR2 SVGEGT. The chain's CDR3 is CASGRWMNTGAFF. The CDR3 region has the DNA TGTGCCAGCGGTCGGTGGATGAACACTGGAGCTTTCTTT.

Many counts were recorded for this clonotype. The chain carries TRBV20-1 and TRBJ2-3; D call uncertain. The germline V gene encodes CDR1 DFQATT and CDR2 SNEGSKA (reference sequence). V was pared by 1 base and J by 0 bases, with 17 bases between. The CDR3 loop spans 17 amino acids. The DNA of the CDR3 is TGCAGTGCTAGAGGTACCGGAGTGATTGCTAGCACAGATACGCAGTATTTT. This encodes CSARGTGVIASTDTQYF.

This clonotype showed up many times. This chain connects TRBV4-1 to TRBJ2-7, with D uncertain. Trimming removed 3 bases at V and 6 bases at J, with 15 bases between. This CDR3 has 14 amino acids. Germline-derived CDR1 and CDR2 are MGHRA and YSYEKL. CDR3 region: CASSHPGPRSEQYF. CDR3 DNA: TGCGCCAGCAGCCATCCAGGTCCACGGAGCGAGCAGTACTTC.

This clonotype was picked up a small number of times. V and J are TRBV30 and TRBJ2-4; D is uncertain. In germline, CDR1 is GTSNPN, CDR2 SVGIG (reference sequence). This CDR3 is built from 12 residues. V lost 0 bases to trimming and J lost 13 bases, with 13 bases between them. The CDR3 loop reads CAWSVWNSEQYF. The DNA of the CDR3 is TGTGCCTGGAGTGTATGGAACTCTGAGCAGTACTTC.

In DNA form, the CDR3 reads TGTGCCAGCAGTGTTTGGGGACTTTACGAGCAGTACTTC. Its protein product is CASSVWGLYEQYF. The gene calls are TRBV28 and TRBJ2-7; TRBD2 is a possible D gene (6 bases). This CDR3 comprises 13 residues. The germline CDR1 and CDR2 sequences are MDHEN and SYDVKM. V was pared by 5 bases and J by 4 bases, with 12 bases between.

The J gene is TRBJ2-7, the V gene TRBV20-1; tentative D call: TRBD2 (5 bases). V dropped 4 bases and J dropped 0 bases, with 10 bases sitting between them. The CDR3 totals 13 residues. The germline gives CDR1 DFQATT, CDR2 SNEGSKA (reference sequence). In DNA form, the CDR3 reads TGCAGTGCTAACCTAGCCAGCTCCTACGAGCAGTACTTC. Amino acids: CSANLASSYEQYF.

This chain connects TRBV13 to TRBJ2-3; 8 nucleotides line up with TRBD2. The CDR3 contains 16 residues. Germline trimming cut 5 bases from V and 0 bases from J; bases unmatched to any gene: 7. Germline loops: CDR1 PRHDT, CDR2 FYEKMQ (reference sequence). CDR3 in DNA: TGTGCCAGCAGCCGAGGACTAGCCCCTAGCACAGATACGCAGTATTTT. As protein: CASSRGLAPSTDTQYF.

This chain links TRBV19 with TRBJ2-1; TRBD2 aligns across 10 bases. Per the germline V gene, CDR1 is LNHDA and CDR2 is SQIVND (reference sequence). The V segment lost 5 bases and the J segment 0 bases; nucleotides outside the gene matches: 4. CDR3 length: 16 residues. This CDR3 reads CASSFGLAASYNEQFF. CDR3 bases: TGTGCCAGTAGTTTCGGACTAGCGGCCTCCTACAATGAGCAGTTCTTC.

The gene calls are TRBV29-1 and TRBJ1-2; 7 nucleotides align to TRBD1. The ends lost 3 bases at V and 1 base at J; junction bases unmatched: 5. Germline V CDR1 and CDR2: SQVTM, ANQGSEA. This CDR3 is built from 14 residues. CDR3 sequence reads: CSVDGTEHNYGYTF. CDR3 DNA sequence: TGCAGCGTTGATGGGACAGAACATAACTATGGCTACACCTTC.

This clonotype has just a few counts. The chain carries TRBV20-1 and TRBJ2-7, with a tentative D call TRBD2 (6 bases). The CDR3 consists of 14 residues. V gave up 0 bases and J gave up 5 bases, with 14 bases separating them. Germline values: CDR1 DFQATT, CDR2 SNEGSKA (reference sequence). The CDR3 DNA is TGCAGTGCTAGAGATGGCCAGGGCGGGGACGAGCAGTACTTC. It codes for CSARDGQGGDEQYF.

This clonotype was seen only a few times. The genes are TRBV6-1 and TRBJ2-1; 14 bases align to TRBD2. The germline gives CDR1 MNHNS, CDR2 SASEGT. The CDR3 is 19 residues long. The V gene end was trimmed by 6 bases and the J gene end by 7 bases; junction bases not matched to a gene: 17. The CDR3 is CASSPGPGLAGARGNEQFF. CDR3 nucleotide sequence: TGTGCCAGCAGCCCCGGACCGGGACTAGCGGGGGCACGGGGGAATGAGCAGTTCTTC.

The gene calls are TRBV28 and TRBJ2-6, with D tentatively TRBD2 (6 bases). Germline V gene data show CDR1 as MDHEN and CDR2 as SYDVKM. V gave up 3 bases and J gave up 0 bases, with 12 bases separating them. The CDR3 spans 17 residues. CDR3 in amino acids: CASSFGGSFSGANVLTF. The CDR3 bases are TGTGCCAGCAGTTTTGGGGGGTCCTTCTCTGGGGCCAACGTCCTGACTTTC.

J is TRBJ2-7 and V is TRBV14, with D maybe TRBD2 (6 bases). Deletions cut 4 bases from V and 7 bases from J, with 23 bases between. Germline CDR1 is SGHDN and CDR2 is FVKESK. The CDR3 has 16 amino acids. CDR3 region: CASSPAGLAPYNEQYF. The CDR3 region has the DNA TGTGCCAGCAGCCCCGCCGGGCTAGCGCCGTACAATGAGCAGTACTTC.

This clonotype was seen a handful of times. The V call is TRBV2, the J call TRBJ2-3; TRBD2 might be the D (6 bases). The germline CDR1 and CDR2 sequences are SNHLY and FYNNEI. This CDR3 is 14 amino acids long. Trimming stripped 10 bases from V and 2 bases from J, with 16 bases between. The CDR3 sequence is CAIINGGTTDTQYF. CDR3 nucleotide sequence: TGTGCCATCATAAACGGCGGGACCACAGATACGCAGTATTTT.

The rearrangement joins TRBV20-1 to TRBJ2-3; no firm D call. The CDR3 consists of 15 residues. CDR1 DFQATT and CDR2 SNEGSKA come from the germline V gene (reference sequence). Trimming removed 3 bases from V and 7 bases from J, with 20 bases in between. The CDR3 DNA follows: TGCAGTGCTAGTAAAGAACTATCCTCTCTTAATACGCAGTATTTT. This translates into CSASKELSSLNTQYF.

The chain's CDR3 is CASSNPWTYSSTDTQYF. In DNA form, the CDR3 reads TGTGCCAGCAGCAACCCGTGGACCTACTCTAGCACAGATACGCAGTATTTT. The V and J genes are TRBV12-3 or TRBV12-4 and TRBJ2-3; D remains ambiguous. Trimming took 6 bases from V and 0 from J, leaving 19 bases between them. The CDR3 extends over 17 amino acids.

In DNA, the CDR3 is TGTGCCAGCAGCTTAGCCGGGACGGATAATGAAAAACTGTTTTTT. It yields the protein CASSLAGTDNEKLFF. V is TRBV7-9 and J is TRBJ1-4, with D perhaps TRBD1 (5 bases). CDR1 is SEHNR, CDR2 FQNEAQ, per germline (reference sequence). The ends were cut back, 0 bases at V and 4 bases at J, with 9 bases in the middle. The CDR3 has 15 residues.

This chain connects TRBV5-1 to TRBJ1-1, with D maybe TRBD1 (5 bases). Between the trimmed V and J ends, which lost 1 base and 4 bases, there was a span of 8 bases. Per the germline V gene, CDR1 is SGHRS and CDR2 is YFSETQ. The CDR3 is made up of 13 amino acids. CDR3 DNA: TGCGCCAGCAGCTTGTACGGGGCCACTGAAGCTTTCTTT. Its protein product is CASSLYGATEAFF. The complete variable domain, with remaining parts taken from reference TRBV5-1 and TRBJ1-1, reads KAGVTQTPRYLIKTRGQQVTLSCSPISGHRSVSWYQQTPGQGLQFLFEYFSETQRNKGNFPGRFSGRQFSNSRSEMNVSTLELGDSALYLCASSLYGATEAFFGQGTRLTVV.

This chain links TRBV12-3 or TRBV12-4 with TRBJ2-3; 7 bases align to TRBD1. V gave up 5 bases and J gave up 2 bases; unmatched junction bases: 7. There are 15 residues in the CDR3. CDR3 nucleotide sequence: TGTGCCAGCAGTCTGACAGGGTCCCCCACAGATACGCAGTATTTT. Translation gives CASSLTGSPTDTQYF.

This clonotype was counted a few times. The genes are TRBV4-3 and TRBJ2-7; D is undetermined. With 4 bases removed from V and 2 bases from J, the gap between germline ends came to 12 bases. This CDR3 comprises 14 residues. CDR1 and CDR2 (germline): LGHNA, YSLEER. CDR3 sequence reads: CASSPQQRAYEQYF. Written as DNA, the CDR3 is TGCGCCAGCAGCCCTCAACAAAGGGCCTACGAGCAGTACTTC.

The chain has TRBV20-1 and TRBJ2-5; 13 bases are shared with TRBD2. Per germline, CDR1 DFQATT and CDR2 SNEGSKA (reference sequence). The CDR3 spans 17 residues. Trimming at V came to 0 bases and at J to 7 bases, leaving 11 bases not matched to a gene. The CDR3 is CSARDDTSGRADVTQYF. Here the CDR3 DNA reads TGCAGTGCTAGAGACGATACTAGCGGGAGGGCCGACGTGACCCAGTACTTC.

The rearrangement joins TRBV6-1 to TRBJ2-6; TRBD1 matches at 7 bases. Germline lookup yields CDR1 MNHNS and CDR2 SASEGT. Unmatched junction bases numbered 9, after V lost 6 bases and J lost 1 base. The CDR3 is made up of 17 amino acids. The CDR3 region has the DNA TGTGCCAGCAGAGAACAGGGGTATGGGTCTGGGGCCAACGTCCTGACTTTC. Translation gives CASREQGYGSGANVLTF.

This clonotype was observed a few times. This sequence joins TRBV12-3 or TRBV12-4 and TRBJ1-5; 7 nucleotides align to TRBD1. After removal of 3 bases from V and 4 bases from J, the junction contained 12 bases not matched to a gene. The CDR3 is 17 amino acids. DNA of the CDR3: TGTGCCAGCAGTTTTGGTGGTAGGGGACAGACAAATCAGCCCCAGCATTTT. This sequence encodes CASSFGGRGQTNQPQHF.

There are a few counts of this clonotype. This chain links TRBV7-9 with TRBJ2-7; D gene uncertain. Germline V gene data show CDR1 as SEHNR and CDR2 as FQNEAQ (reference sequence). V was shortened by 7 bases and J by 2 bases, with 6 bases between the two germline ends. This CDR3 has 11 residues. This chain's CDR3 is CASTTAYEQYF. DNA of the CDR3: TGTGCCAGCACAACGGCCTACGAGCAGTACTTC.

The J gene is TRBJ2-1, the V gene TRBV9; 16 nucleotides match TRBD2. CDR3 size: 16 residues. Germline CDR1 SGDLS, CDR2 YYNGEE. Losses at the gene ends were 4 bases for V and 9 bases for J; bases not matched to a gene: 7. CDR3 protein: CASSTSGTSGRGEQFF. The CDR3 region has the DNA TGTGCCAGCAGCACCTCCGGGACTAGCGGGAGGGGTGAGCAGTTCTTC.